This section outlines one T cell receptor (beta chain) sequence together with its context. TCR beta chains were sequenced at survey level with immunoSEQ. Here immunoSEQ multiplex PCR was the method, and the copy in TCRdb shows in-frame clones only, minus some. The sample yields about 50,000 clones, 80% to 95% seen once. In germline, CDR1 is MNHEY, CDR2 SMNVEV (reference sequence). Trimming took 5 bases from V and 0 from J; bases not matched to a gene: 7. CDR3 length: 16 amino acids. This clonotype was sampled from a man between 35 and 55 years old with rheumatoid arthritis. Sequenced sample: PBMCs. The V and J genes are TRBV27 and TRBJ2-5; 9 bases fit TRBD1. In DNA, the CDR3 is TGTGCCAGCAGTCCACTGACAGGGGGGTACCAAGAGACCCAGTACTTC. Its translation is CASSPLTGGYQETQYF.